Included here is one T cell receptor (beta chain) sequence, with context. Its antigen is not identified. The data were taken from a study of OX40 agonist ivuxolimab in advanced cancers. Study details: The dose-escalation cohort had hepatocellular carcinoma, melanoma, renal cell or head and neck cancer. Study-level findings and limits: Averaging showed that CD8+ T cells had more expanded clones than CD4+ did.

Libraries were prepared by immunoSEQ multiplex PCR; TCRdb keeps only in-frame clonotypes and omits some of them. The sample records tens of thousands of clones, roughly 84% being singletons. The CDR3 totals 16 residues. Germline-derived CDR1 and CDR2 are KGHSH and LQKENI. The V and J ends lost 1 base and 0 bases respectively, with 10 bases between them. This specimen was CD4+ or CD8+ T cells sorted from blood, taken in a trial of the OX40 agonist ivuxolimab. This TCR came from an adult with an advanced solid tumor such as melanoma, head and neck, liver or kidney cancer. This chain connects TRBV18 to TRBJ2-4, with a tentative D call TRBD1 (5 bases). This chain's CDR3 is CASSPLQGLAKNIQYF. CDR3 DNA sequence: TGTGCCAGCTCACCACTCCAGGGATTAGCCAAAAACATTCAGTACTTC.